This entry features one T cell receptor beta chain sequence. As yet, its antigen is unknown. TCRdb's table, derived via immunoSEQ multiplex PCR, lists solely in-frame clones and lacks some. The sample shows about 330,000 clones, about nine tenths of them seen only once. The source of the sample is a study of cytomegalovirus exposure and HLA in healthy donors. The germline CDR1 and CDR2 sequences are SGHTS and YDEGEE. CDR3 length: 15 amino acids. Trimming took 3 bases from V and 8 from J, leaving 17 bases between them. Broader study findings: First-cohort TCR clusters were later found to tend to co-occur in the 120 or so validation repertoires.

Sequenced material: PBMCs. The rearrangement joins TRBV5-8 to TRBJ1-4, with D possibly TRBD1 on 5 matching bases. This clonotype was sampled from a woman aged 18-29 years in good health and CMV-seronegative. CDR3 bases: TGTGCCAGCAGCTGGCGCGGGGCCCCGGAGGAAAAACTGTTTTTT. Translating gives CASSWRGAPEEKLFF.